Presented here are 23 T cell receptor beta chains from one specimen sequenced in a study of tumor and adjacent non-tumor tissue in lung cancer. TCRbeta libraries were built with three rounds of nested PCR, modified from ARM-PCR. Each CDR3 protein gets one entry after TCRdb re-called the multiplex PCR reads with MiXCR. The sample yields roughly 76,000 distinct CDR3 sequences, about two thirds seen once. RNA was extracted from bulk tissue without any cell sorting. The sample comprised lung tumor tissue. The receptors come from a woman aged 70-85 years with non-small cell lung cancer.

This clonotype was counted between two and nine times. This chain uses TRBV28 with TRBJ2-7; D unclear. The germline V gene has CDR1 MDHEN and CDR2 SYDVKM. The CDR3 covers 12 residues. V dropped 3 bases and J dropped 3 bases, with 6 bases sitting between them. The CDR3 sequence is CASSFRVYEQYF. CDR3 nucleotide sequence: TGTGCCAGCAGTTTCCGCGTCTACGAGCAGTACTTC.

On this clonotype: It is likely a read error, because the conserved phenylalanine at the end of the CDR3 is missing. The CDR3 DNA reads TGTGCCAGGAGTTCCCAGGGGCCCCAGCATTAT. Protein: CARSSQGPQHY. The chain joins TRBV12-3 or TRBV12-4 to TRBJ1-5, with a tentative D call TRBD1 (5 bases). The CDR3 extends over 11 amino acids.

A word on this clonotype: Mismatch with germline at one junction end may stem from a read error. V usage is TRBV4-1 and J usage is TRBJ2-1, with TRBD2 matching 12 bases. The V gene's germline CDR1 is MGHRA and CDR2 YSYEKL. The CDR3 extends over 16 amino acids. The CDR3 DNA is TGCTCCAGCAGCCACAAGACTAGCGGGAGTCTTAATGAGCAGTTCTTC. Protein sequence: CSSSHKTSGSLNEQFF.

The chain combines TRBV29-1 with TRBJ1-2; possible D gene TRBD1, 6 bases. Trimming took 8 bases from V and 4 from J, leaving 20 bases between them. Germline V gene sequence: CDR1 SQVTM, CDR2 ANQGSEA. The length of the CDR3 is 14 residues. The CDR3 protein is CSTVTPGQIYGYTF. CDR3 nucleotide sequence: TGCAGCACTGTTACCCCCGGACAGATCTATGGCTACACCTTC.

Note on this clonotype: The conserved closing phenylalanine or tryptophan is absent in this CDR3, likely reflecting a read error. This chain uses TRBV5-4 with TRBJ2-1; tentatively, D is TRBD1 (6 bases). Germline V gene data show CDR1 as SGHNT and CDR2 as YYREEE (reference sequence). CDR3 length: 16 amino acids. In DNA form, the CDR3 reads TGTGGCAGCAGCCCCGCCTTTCAGCAGGGGTACAATGAGCAGTTCCTC. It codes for CGSSPAFQQGYNEQFL.

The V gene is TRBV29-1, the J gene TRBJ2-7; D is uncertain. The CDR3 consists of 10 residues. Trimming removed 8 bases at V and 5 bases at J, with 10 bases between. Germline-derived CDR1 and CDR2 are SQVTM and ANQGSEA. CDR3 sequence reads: CSIVRHEQYF. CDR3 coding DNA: TGCAGCATCGTACGGCACGAGCAGTACTTC.

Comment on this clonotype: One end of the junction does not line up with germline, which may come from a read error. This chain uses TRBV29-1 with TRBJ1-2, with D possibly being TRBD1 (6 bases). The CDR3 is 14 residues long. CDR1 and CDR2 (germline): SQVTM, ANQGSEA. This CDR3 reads CNVVTLGQIYGYTF. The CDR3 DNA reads TGCAATGTTGTTACCCTCGGACAGATCTATGGCTACACTTTC.

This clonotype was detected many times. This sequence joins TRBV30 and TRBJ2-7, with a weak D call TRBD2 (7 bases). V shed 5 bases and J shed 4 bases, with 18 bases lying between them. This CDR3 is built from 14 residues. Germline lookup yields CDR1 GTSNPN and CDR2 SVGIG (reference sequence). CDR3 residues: CAWRTAGSGYEQYF. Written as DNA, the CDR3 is TGTGCCTGGCGGACAGCGGGATCCGGGTACGAGCAGTACTTC.

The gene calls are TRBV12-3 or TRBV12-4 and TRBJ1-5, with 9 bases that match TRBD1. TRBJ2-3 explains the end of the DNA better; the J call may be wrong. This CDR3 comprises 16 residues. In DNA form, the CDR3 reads TGTGCCAGCAGTGCAAAGACAGGGGGTGTTAATCAGCACCAGTATTTT. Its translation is CASSAKTGGVNQHQYF.

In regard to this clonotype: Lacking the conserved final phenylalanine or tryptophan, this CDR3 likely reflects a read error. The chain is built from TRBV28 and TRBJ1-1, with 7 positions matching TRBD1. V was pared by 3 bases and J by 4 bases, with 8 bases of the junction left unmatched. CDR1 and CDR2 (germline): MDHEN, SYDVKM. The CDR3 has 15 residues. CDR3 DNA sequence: TGTGCCAGCAGTTTCGGCCCAGGGGGGGTCACTGAAGCTTTCCTT. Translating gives CASSFGPGGVTEAFL.

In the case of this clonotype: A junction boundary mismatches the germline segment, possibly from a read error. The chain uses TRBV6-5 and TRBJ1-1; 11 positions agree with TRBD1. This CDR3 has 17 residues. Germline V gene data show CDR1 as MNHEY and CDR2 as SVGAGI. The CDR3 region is CASSYSGTGGLDTEAFF. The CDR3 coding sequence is TGTGCTAGCAGTTACTCTGGGACAGGGGGATTGGACACTGAAGCTTTCTTT.

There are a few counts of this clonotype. The chain's CDR3 is CASSAGENIQYF. DNA of the CDR3: TGTGCCAGCAGCGCAGGGGAGAACATTCAGTACTTC. The chain employs TRBV9 and TRBJ2-4; maybe TRBD1 (6 bases). Trimming cost V 3 bases and J 7 bases, with 8 bases left between them. Germline V gene data show CDR1 as SGDLS and CDR2 as YYNGEE. CDR3 length: 12 residues.

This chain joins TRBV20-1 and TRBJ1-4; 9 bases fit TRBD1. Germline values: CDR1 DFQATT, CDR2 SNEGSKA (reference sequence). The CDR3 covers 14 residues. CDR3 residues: CNAEGQGRREKLFF. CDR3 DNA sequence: TGCAATGCGGAAGGACAGGGGAGGAGGGAAAAACTGTTTTTT.

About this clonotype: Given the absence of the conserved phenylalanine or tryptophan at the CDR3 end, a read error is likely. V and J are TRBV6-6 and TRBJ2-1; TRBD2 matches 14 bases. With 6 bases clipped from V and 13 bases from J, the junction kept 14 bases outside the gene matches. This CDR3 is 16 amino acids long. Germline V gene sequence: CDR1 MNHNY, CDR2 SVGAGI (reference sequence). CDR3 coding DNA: TGTGCCAGCAGCCCTCGCGGGACTAGCGGGAGCTGGGGTCAGTTCTTA. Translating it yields CASSPRGTSGSWGQFL.

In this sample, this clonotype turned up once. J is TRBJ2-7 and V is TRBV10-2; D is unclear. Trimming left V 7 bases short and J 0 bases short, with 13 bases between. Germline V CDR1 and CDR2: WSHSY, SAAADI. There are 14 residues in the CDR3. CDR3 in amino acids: CASTGRDFSYEQYF. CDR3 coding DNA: TGCGCCAGCACAGGAAGAGATTTCTCCTACGAGCAGTACTTC.

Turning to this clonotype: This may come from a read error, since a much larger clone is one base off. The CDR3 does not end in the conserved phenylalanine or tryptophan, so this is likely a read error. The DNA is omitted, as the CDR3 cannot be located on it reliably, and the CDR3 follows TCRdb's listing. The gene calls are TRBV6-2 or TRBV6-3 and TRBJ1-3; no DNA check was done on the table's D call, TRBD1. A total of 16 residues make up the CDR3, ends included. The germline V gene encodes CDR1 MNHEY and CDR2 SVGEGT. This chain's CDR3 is CASNDPGPVSGNTMYL.

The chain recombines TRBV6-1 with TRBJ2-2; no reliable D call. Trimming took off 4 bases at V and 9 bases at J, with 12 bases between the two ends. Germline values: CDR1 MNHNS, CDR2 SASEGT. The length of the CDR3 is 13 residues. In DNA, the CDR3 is TGTGCCAGCAGTGTAGAATCCAGCAGGGAGCTGTTTTTT. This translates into CASSVESSRELFF.

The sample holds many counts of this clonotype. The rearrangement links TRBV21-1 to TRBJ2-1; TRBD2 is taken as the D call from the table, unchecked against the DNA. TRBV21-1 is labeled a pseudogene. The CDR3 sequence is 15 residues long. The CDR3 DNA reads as TGTGCCGAAGGGACTAGCAGGAGCTCCTACAATGAGCAGTTCTTC. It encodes CAEGTSRSSYNEQFF.

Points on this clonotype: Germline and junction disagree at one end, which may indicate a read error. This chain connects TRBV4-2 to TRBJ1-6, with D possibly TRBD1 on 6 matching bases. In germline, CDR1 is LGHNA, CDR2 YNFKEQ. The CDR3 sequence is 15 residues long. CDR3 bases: TGTGCCAGCAGTCAAGGGGGGAATAATAATTCACCCCTCCACTTT. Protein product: CASSQGGNNNSPLHF.

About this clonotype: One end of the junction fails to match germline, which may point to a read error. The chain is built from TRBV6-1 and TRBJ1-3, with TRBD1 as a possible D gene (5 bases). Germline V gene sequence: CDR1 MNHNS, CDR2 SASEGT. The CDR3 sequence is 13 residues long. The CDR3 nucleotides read TGTACCAGCAGTGTTGACAGAAGAAACACCACATATTTT. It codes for CTSSVDRRNTTYF.

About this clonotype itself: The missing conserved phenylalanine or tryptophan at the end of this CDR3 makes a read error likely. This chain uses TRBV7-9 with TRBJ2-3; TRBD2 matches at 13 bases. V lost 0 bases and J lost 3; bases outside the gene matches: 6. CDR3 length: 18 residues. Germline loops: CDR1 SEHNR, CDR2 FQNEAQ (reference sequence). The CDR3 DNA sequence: TGTGCCAGCAGCTTAGCGCTGGGACTAGCGGGATCTACAGATACGCAGTATTGT. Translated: CASSLALGLAGSTDTQYC.

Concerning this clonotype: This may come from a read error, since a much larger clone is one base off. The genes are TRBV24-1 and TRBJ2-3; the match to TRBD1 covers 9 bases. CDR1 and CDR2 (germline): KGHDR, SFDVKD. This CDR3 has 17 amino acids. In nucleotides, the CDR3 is TGTGCCACCAGTGATTTGCGGGGACAGGGTAGCATAGATACGCAGTATTTT. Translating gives CATSDLRGQGSIDTQYF.

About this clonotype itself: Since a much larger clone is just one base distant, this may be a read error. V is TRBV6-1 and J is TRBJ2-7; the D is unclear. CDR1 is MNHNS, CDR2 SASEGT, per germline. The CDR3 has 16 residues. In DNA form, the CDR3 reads TGTGCCAGGAGTGAGCCTTCTTCTGGCAGGTACTACGAGCAGTACTTC. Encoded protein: CARSEPSSGRYYEQYF.